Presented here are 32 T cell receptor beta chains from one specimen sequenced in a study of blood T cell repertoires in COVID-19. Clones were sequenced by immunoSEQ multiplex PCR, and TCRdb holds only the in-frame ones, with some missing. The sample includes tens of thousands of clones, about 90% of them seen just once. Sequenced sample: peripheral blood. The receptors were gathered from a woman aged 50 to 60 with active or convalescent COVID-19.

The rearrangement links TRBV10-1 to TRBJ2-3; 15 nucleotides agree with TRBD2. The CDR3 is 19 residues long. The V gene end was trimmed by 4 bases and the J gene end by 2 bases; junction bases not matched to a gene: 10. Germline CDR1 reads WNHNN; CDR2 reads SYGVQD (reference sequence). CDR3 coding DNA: TGCGCCAGCAGTGGTGCGGGACTAGCGGGAGGTGCCAACACAGATACGCAGTATTTT. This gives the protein CASSGAGLAGGANTDTQYF.

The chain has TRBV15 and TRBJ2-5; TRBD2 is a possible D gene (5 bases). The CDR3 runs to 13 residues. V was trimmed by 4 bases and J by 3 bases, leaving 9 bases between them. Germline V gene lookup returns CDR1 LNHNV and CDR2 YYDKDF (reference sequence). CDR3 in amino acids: CATSKDFEETQYF. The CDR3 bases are TGTGCCACCAGCAAGGACTTCGAAGAGACCCAGTACTTC. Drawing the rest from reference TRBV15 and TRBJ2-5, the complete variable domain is DAMVIQNPRYQVTQFGKPVTLSCSQTLNHNVMYWYQQKSSQAPKLLFHYYDKDFNNEADTPDNFQSRRPNTSFCFLDIRSPGLGDTAMYLCATSKDFEETQYFGPGTRLLVL.

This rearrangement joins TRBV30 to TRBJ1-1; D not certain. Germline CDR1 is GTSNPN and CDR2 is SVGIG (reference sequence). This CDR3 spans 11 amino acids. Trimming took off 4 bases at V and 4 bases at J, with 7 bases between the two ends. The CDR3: CAWISVTEAFF. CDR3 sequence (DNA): TGTGCCTGGATTTCGGTCACTGAAGCTTTCTTT.

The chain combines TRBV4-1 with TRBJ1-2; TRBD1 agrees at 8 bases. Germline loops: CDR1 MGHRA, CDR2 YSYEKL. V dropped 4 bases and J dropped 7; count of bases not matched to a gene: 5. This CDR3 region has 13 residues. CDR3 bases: TGCGCCAGCAGCCGCGACCAGGGGGCTGGCTACACCTTC. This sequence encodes CASSRDQGAGYTF.

The CDR3 region is CASSSAGAEGANVLTF. As DNA, the CDR3 is TGTGCCAGTAGTTCGGCGGGAGCAGAAGGGGCCAACGTCCTGACTTTC. The rearrangement uses TRBV19 and TRBJ2-6; 7 nucleotides align to TRBD2. The junction had 8 bases not matched to a gene; V was cut back by 5 bases and J by 4 bases. The CDR3 is made up of 16 amino acids. Germline-derived CDR1 and CDR2 are LNHDA and SQIVND (reference sequence).

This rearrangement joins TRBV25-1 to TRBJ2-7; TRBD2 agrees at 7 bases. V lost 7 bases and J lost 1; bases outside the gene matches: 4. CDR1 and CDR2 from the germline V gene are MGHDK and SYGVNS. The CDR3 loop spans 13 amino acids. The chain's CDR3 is CASTSSGSYEQYF. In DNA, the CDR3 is TGTGCCAGCACTTCTAGCGGTTCCTACGAGCAGTACTTC.

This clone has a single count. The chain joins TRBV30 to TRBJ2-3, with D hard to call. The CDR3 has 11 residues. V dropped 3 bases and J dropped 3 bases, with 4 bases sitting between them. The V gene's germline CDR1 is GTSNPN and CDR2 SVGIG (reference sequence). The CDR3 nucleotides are TGTGCCTGGAGCTCTACAGATACGCAGTATTTT. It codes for CAWSSTDTQYF.

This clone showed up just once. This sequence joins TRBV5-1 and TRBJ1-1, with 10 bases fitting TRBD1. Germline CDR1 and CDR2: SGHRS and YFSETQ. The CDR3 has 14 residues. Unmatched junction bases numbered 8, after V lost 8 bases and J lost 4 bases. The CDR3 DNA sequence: TGCGCCAGTCGACAGGGGGCACCCATCACTGAAGCTTTCTTT. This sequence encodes CASRQGAPITEAFF.

CDR3 in DNA: TGTGCCAGCAGCTTACGGGACAGGGTGCGAGGGGAGCAGTTCTTC. It codes for CASSLRDRVRGEQFF. The chain couples TRBV13 to TRBJ2-1; the match to TRBD1 covers 9 bases. CDR3 length equals 15 residues. Trimming took 2 bases from V and 10 from J; bases not matched to a gene: 9. The germline CDR1 and CDR2 sequences are PRHDT and FYEKMQ (reference sequence).

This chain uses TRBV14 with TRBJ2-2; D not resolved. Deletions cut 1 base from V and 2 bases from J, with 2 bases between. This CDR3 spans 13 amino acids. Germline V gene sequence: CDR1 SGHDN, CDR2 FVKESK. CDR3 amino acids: CASSQANTGELFF. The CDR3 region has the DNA TGTGCCAGCAGCCAAGCAAACACCGGGGAGCTGTTTTTT.

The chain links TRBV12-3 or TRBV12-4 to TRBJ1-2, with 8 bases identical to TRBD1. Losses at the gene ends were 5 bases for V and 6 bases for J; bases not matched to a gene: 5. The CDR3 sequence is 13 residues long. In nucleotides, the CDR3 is TGTGCCAGCAGTGCCAGGGGGCTCGATGGCTACACCTTC. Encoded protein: CASSARGLDGYTF.

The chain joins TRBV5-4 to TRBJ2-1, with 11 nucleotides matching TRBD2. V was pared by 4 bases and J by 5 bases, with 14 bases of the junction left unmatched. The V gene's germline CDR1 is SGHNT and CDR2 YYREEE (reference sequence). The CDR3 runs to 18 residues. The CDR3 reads CASSPSSSGRARDNEQFF. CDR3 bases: TGTGCCAGCAGCCCGTCCAGTAGCGGGAGGGCCCGAGACAATGAGCAGTTCTTC.

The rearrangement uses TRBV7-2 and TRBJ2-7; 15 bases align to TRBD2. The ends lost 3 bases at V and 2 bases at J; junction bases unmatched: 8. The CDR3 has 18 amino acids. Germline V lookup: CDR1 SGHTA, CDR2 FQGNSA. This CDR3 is CASSFGTSGRRVAYEQYF. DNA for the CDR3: TGTGCCAGCAGCTTCGGGACTAGCGGGAGGAGGGTCGCCTACGAGCAGTACTTC.

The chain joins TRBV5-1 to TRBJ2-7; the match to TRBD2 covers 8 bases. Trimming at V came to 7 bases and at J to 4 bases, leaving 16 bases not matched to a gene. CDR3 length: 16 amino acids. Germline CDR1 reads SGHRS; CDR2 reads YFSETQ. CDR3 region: CASRGPKREIRYEQYF. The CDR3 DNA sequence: TGCGCCAGCCGCGGCCCAAAGCGGGAGATTAGGTACGAGCAGTACTTC.

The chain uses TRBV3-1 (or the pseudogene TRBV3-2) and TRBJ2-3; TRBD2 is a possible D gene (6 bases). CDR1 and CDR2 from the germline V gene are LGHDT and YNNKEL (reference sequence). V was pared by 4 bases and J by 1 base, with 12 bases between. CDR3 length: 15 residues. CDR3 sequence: CASSPVGGGTDTQYF. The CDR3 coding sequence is TGTGCCAGCAGCCCAGTTGGAGGGGGCACAGATACGCAGTATTTT.

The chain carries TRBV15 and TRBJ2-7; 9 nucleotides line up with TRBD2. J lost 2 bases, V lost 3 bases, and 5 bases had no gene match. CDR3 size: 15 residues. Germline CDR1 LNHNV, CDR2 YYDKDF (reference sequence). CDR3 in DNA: TGTGCCACCAGCAGTGCTCTAGCGGGAACCTACGAGCAGTACTTC. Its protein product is CATSSALAGTYEQYF.

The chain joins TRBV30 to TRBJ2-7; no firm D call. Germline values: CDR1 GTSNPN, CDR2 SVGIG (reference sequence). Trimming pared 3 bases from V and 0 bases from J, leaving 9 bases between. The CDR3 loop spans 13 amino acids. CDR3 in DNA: TGTGCCTGGAGGTTAGAGAGCTCCTACGAGCAGTACTTC. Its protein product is CAWRLESSYEQYF.

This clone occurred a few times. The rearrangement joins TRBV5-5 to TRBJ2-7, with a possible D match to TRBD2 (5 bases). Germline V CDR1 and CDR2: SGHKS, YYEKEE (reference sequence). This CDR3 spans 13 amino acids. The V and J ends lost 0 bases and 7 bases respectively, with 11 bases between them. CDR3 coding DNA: TGTGCCAGCAGCTTGGTGACTTGGAGGGAGCAGTACTTC. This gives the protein CASSLVTWREQYF.

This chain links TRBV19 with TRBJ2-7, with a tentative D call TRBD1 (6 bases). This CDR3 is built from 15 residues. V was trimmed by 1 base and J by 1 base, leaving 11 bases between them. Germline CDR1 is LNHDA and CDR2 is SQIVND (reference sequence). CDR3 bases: TGTGCCAGTAGTATAGGGACAGTCGGGTCCTACGAGCAGTACTTC. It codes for CASSIGTVGSYEQYF.

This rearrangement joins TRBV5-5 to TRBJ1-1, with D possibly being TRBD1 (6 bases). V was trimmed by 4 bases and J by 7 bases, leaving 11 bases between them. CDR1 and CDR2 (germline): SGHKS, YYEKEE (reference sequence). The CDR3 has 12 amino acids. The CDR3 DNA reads TGTGCCAGCAGCCCTACAGGGCTTGAAGCTTTCTTT. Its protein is CASSPTGLEAFF.

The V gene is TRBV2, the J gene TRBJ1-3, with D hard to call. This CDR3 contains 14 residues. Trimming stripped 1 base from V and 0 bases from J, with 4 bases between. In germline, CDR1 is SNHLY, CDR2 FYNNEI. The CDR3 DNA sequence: TGTGCCAGCAGTGAAGACAACTCTGGAAACACCATATATTTT. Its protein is CASSEDNSGNTIYF.

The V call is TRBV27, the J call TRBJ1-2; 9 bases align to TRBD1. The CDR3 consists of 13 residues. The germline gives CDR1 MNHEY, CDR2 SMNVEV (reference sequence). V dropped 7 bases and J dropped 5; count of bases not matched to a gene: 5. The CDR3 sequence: CASTGTGNYGYTF. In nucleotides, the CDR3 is TGTGCCAGCACCGGGACAGGGAATTATGGCTACACCTTC.

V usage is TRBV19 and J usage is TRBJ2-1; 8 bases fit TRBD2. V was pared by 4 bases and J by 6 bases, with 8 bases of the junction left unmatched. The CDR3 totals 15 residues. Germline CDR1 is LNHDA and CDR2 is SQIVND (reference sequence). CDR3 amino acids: CASSTPGLGLNEQFF. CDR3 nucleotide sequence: TGTGCCAGTAGTACACCGGGACTAGGCCTCAATGAGCAGTTCTTC.

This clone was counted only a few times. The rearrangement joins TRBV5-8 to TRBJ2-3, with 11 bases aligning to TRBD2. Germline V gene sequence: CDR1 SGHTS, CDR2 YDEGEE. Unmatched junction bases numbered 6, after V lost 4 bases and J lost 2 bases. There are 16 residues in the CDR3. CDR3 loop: CASSGGTSGYTDTQYF. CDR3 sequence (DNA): TGTGCCAGCAGCGGAGGGACTAGCGGATACACAGATACGCAGTATTTT.

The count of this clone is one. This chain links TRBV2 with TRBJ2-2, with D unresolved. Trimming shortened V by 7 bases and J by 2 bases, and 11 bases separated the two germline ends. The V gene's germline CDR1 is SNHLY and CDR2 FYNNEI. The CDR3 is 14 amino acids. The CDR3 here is CASTLVRNTGELFF. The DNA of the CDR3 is TGTGCCAGCACTTTAGTCCGAAACACCGGGGAGCTGTTTTTT.

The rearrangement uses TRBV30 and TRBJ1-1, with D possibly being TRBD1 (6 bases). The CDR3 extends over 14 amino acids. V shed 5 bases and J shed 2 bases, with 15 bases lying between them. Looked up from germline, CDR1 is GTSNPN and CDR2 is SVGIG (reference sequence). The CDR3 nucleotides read TGTGCCTGGGAACCCACAGGGAGTAACACTGAAGCTTTCTTT. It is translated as CAWEPTGSNTEAFF.

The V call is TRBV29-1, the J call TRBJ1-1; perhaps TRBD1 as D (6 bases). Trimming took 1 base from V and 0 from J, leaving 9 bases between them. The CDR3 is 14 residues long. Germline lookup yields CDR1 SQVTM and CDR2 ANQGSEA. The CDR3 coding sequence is TGCAGCGTTGAAGGGACAGAGGTGAACACTGAAGCTTTCTTT. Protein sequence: CSVEGTEVNTEAFF.

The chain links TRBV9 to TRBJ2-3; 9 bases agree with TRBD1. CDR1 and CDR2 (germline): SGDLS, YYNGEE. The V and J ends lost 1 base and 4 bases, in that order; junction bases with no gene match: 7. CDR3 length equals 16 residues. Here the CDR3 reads CASSVSGTGLADTQYF. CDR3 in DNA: TGTGCCAGCAGCGTATCCGGGACAGGGTTGGCAGATACGCAGTATTTT.

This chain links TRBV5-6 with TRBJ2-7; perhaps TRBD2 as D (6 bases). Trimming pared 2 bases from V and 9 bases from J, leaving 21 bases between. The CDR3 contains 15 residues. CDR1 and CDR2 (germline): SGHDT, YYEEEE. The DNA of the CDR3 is TGTGCCAGCAGCTTAAGCGTCTTGAGCGGGCCCGTGCAGTACTTC. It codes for CASSLSVLSGPVQYF.

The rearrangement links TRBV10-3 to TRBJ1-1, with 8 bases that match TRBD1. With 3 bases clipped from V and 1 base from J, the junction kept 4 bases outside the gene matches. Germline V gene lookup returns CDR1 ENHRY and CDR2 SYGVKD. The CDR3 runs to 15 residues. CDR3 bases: TGTGCCATCAGTGACTACAGGGGGAGGAACACTGAAGCTTTCTTT. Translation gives CAISDYRGRNTEAFF.

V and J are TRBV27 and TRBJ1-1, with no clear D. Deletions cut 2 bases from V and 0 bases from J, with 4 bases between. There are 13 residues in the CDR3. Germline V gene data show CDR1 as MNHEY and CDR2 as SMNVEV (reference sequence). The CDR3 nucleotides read TGTGCCAGCAGTTTAACAGTGAACACTGAAGCTTTCTTT. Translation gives CASSLTVNTEAFF.

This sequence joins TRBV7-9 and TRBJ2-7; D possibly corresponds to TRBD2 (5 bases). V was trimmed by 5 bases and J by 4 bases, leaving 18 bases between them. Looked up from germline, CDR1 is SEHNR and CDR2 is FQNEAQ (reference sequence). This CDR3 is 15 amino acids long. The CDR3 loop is CASSTTAGLLYEQYF. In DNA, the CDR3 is TGTGCCAGCAGCACGACCGCGGGTCTTCTTTACGAGCAGTACTTC. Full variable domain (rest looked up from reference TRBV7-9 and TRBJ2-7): DTGVSQNPRHKITKRGQNVTFRCDPISEHNRLYWYRQTLGQGPEFLTYFQNEAQLEKSRLLSDRFSAERPKGSFSTLEIQRTEQGDSAMYLCASSTTAGLLYEQYFGPGTRLTVT.